This T cell receptor beta chain was profiled in a study of shared clonotypes between healthy human individuals. Study conclusions and caveats: Richness estimates generally favored naive over memory subsets. Depth was large, yet rarefaction showed that sorted-subset sequencing was incomplete.

The study enrolled healthy HIV-negative adults without recent acute infections or vaccinations as donors. To note about this clone: Its antigen is currently unknown.

Across several immunoSEQ plates, the genomic DNA of each subset was split evenly. Only in-frame clones appear in the TCRdb table, and some are missing; sequencing was by immunoSEQ multiplex PCR. The data show under 1,100,000 clones, more than 60% seen once. Source material: memory CD4+ T cells sorted from blood. Subset in this sample: CD45RA-negative fraction. This receptor was taken from a man aged 18 to 30 in good health.

The CDR3, as DNA: TGTGCCAGCAGTCCTTCCGGACTAGCGGGAGGGTCAAGGAATGAGCAGTTCTTC. Translated: CASSPSGLAGGSRNEQFF. The V call is TRBV6-4, the J call TRBJ2-1, with TRBD2 matching 15 bases. The V and J ends lost 5 bases and 7 bases, in that order; junction bases with no gene match: 12. The CDR3 has 18 amino acids. From germline, CDR1 is MRHNA and CDR2 SNTAGT.